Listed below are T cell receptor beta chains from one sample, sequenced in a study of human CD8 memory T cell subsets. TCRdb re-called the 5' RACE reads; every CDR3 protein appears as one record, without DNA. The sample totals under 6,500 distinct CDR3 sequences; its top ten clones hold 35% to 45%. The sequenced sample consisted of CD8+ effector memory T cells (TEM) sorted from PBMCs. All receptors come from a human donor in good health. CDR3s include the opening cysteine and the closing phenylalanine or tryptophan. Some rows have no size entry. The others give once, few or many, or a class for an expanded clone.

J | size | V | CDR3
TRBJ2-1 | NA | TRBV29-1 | CSVDLQLSSYNEQFF
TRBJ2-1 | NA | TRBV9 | CASSVGDRAYNEQFF
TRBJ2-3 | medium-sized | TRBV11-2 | CASSLRTLSTDTQYF
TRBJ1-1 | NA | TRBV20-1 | CSARDGTGVTEAFF
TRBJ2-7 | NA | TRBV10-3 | CAISELTRVLDEQYF
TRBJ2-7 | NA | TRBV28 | CASSRDRGPKKYEQYF
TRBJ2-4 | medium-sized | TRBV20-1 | CSALFGQFYPRNIQYF
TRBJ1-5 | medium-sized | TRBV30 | CASSGTDAYNQPQHF
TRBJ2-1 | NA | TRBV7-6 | CASSRGGANNEQFF
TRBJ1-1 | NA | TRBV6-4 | CASSDSSNTEAFF
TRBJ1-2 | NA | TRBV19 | CASTTGPYGYTF
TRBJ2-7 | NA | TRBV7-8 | CASSLASGDYTYEQYF
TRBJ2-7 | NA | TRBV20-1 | CSARGGRGLEQYF
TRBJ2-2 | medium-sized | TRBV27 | CASSDQPGELFF
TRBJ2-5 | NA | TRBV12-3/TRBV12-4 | CASSPKVGDGETQYF
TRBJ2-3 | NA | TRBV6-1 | CASSEQGTDTQYF
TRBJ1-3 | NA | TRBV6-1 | CASSENSLGGNTIYF
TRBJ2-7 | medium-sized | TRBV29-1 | CSGLWQGGEQYF
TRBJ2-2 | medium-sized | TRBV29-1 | CSVAPTGGGTGELFF
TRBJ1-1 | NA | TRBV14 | CASSHSDRSFTAFF
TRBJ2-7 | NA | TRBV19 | CASSSSYEQYF
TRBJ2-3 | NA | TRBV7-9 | CASSFEENFYTQYF
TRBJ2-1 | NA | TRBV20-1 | CSAPLADVSYNEQFF
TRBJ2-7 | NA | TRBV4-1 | CASSQDFGGEWTYEQYF
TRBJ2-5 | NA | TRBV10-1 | CASSGLAGPGETQYF
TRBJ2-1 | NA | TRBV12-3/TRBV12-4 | CASSLNNNEQFF